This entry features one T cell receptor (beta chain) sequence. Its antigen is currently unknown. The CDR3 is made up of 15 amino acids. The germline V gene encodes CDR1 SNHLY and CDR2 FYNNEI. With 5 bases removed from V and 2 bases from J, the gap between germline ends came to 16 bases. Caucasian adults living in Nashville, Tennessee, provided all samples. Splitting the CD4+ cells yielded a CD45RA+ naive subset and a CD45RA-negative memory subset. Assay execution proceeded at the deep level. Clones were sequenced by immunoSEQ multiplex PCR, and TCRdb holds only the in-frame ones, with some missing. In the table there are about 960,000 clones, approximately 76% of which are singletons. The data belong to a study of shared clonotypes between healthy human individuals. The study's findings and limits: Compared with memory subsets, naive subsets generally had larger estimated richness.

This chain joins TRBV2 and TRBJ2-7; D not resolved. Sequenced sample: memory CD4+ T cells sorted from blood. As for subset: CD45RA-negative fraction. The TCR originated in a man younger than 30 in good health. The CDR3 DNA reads TGTGCCAGCAGTCACGACACCGCCATTCCCTACGAGCAGTACTTC. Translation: CASSHDTAIPYEQYF.